Following are 24 T cell receptor beta chains from one sample sequenced in a study of monozygotic twins with inflammatory bowel disease. Using the 5' RACE reads, TCRdb records one entry per CDR3 protein without DNA. Reported are 350,000 to 550,000 distinct CDR3 sequences; the ten largest clones contain 2.4%. The sample comprised blood. The origin of the receptors is a human donor with ulcerative colitis or Crohn's disease, or a healthy co-twin of an affected twin (not recorded which).

This chain uses TRBV7-2 with TRBJ1-6; TCRdb returns TRBD1, unconfirmable since there is no DNA. Germline V gene lookup returns CDR1 SGHTA and CDR2 FQGNSA. This CDR3 spans 16 amino acids. This CDR3 is CASSSLGPMNNSPLHF.

The genes are TRBV2 and TRBJ2-3; the TCRdb call, TRBD1, lacks DNA for checking. CDR1 and CDR2 (germline): SNHLY, FYNNEI. The CDR3 contains 14 residues. CDR3 sequence reads: CASRYTGSADTQYF.

The chain has TRBV5-6 and TRBJ2-7; TCRdb's D call of TRBD2 is untestable without DNA. The CDR3 sequence is 15 residues long. Germline CDR1 SGHDT, CDR2 YYEEEE. The CDR3 sequence is CASSLGTPKGYEQYF.

V is TRBV7-9 and J is TRBJ2-3. The CDR3 covers 14 residues. Germline V CDR1 and CDR2: SEHNR, FQNEAQ (reference sequence). CDR3 residues: CASALAWIMDTQYF.

The chain has TRBV7-2 and TRBJ1-2. CDR1 and CDR2 (germline): SGHTA, FQGNSA. CDR3 length equals 14 residues. CDR3 region: CASSLAQYGYGYTF.

V is TRBV12-3 or TRBV12-4 and J is TRBJ1-2. CDR3 length: 12 amino acids. The CDR3 loop reads CASSPTMYGYTF.

The chain joins TRBV6-1 to TRBJ2-1; with no DNA, the TCRdb D assignment of TRBD2 cannot be verified. There are 16 residues in the CDR3. Germline V gene data show CDR1 as MNHNS and CDR2 as SASEGT. CDR3 sequence reads: CASSSRTSASYNEQFF.

The rearrangement joins TRBV20-1 to TRBJ2-2; TCRdb reports TRBD1, a call that lacks DNA to check it against. Germline values: CDR1 DFQATT, CDR2 SNEGSKA (reference sequence). CDR3 length equals 16 residues. This chain's CDR3 is CSARVTGTQNTGELFF.

J is TRBJ2-1 and V is TRBV5-1; TCRdb names TRBD1, which stays unverified in the absence of DNA. CDR1 and CDR2 from the germline V gene are SGHRS and YFSETQ. The CDR3 has 14 residues. The CDR3 loop is CASSKAGARNEQFF.

The chain carries TRBV11-2 and TRBJ2-1; the D call of TRBD2 rests on TCRdb alone, since no DNA is present to check it. The CDR3 contains 15 residues. Per germline, CDR1 SGHAT and CDR2 FQNNGV. The CDR3 spells CASSISSGRVDEQFF.

The chain combines TRBV6-5 with TRBJ1-2. The germline gives CDR1 MNHEY, CDR2 SVGAGI. This CDR3 is 17 amino acids long. The CDR3 protein is CASSYDWRQAINYGYTF.

The rearrangement uses TRBV4-1 and TRBJ1-2; TCRdb gives TRBD1 as the D gene, but with no DNA this cannot be confirmed. CDR1 is MGHRA, CDR2 YSYEKL, per germline. This CDR3 spans 16 amino acids. CDR3 amino acids: CASSQADSYSNYGYTF.

The J gene is TRBJ1-5, the V gene TRBV28; lacking DNA, the TRBD1 call made by TCRdb goes unchecked. CDR1 and CDR2 from the germline V gene are MDHEN and SYDVKM. The CDR3 has 14 residues. CDR3 protein: CASSFFRGNQPQHF.

The CDR3 loop reads CASSLAPTDPNEKLFF. The V and J genes are TRBV7-9 and TRBJ1-4; without DNA, the TCRdb call of TRBD1 cannot be checked. This CDR3 has 16 residues. CDR1 and CDR2 (germline): SEHNR, FQNEAQ (reference sequence).

The CDR3 here is CSAGQGQETQYF. This chain connects TRBV29-1 to TRBJ2-5; TCRdb reports TRBD1, a call that lacks DNA to check it against. This CDR3 contains 12 residues. Germline V gene sequence: CDR1 SQVTM, CDR2 ANQGSEA.

The chain combines TRBV4-3 with TRBJ2-6. Germline V gives CDR1 LGHNA, CDR2 YSLEER. The CDR3 totals 17 residues. The CDR3 is CASSQLLVASGANVLTF.

The V call is TRBV12-3 or TRBV12-4, the J call TRBJ2-7. This CDR3 is built from 14 residues. The CDR3 sequence: CASSFGISSYEQYF.

The genes are TRBV6-5 and TRBJ2-1. The CDR3 runs 13 residues. Germline lookup yields CDR1 MNHEY and CDR2 SVGAGI. The CDR3 sequence is CASATSSYNEQFF.

The genes are TRBV19 and TRBJ2-6. The germline CDR1 and CDR2 sequences are LNHDA and SQIVND (reference sequence). The length of the CDR3 is 15 residues. CDR3 protein: CASKARHSGANVLTF.

CDR3 residues: CSVEDSGNTIYF. The rearrangement uses TRBV29-1 and TRBJ1-3. This CDR3 contains 12 residues. CDR1 is SQVTM, CDR2 ANQGSEA, per germline.

The V and J genes are TRBV4-1 and TRBJ2-1; TCRdb outputs TRBD2, but without DNA this stays unchecked. The CDR3 has 15 amino acids. The germline gives CDR1 MGHRA, CDR2 YSYEKL. The CDR3 spells CASTSRGDLRGEQFF.

V and J are TRBV7-2 and TRBJ2-5; TCRdb gives TRBD2 as the D gene, but with no DNA this cannot be confirmed. CDR1 and CDR2 (germline): SGHTA, FQGNSA. This CDR3 region has 14 residues. CDR3: CASSSGLFQETQYF.

The chain combines TRBV25-1 with TRBJ2-2; TCRdb names TRBD2, which stays unverified in the absence of DNA. Germline assignment: CDR1 MGHDK and CDR2 SYGVNS. CDR3 length: 15 residues. CDR3: CASSEGPADTGELFF.

The chain has TRBV11-1 and TRBJ2-1; the D call of TRBD1 rests on TCRdb alone, since no DNA is present to check it. Germline V lookup: CDR1 SGHAT, CDR2 FQDESV (reference sequence). The CDR3 spans 17 residues. The CDR3 sequence is CASSSGGGARSYNEQFF. The variable domain in full, with the rest retrieved from reference TRBV11-1 and TRBJ2-1, is EAEVAQSPRYKITEKSQAVAFWCDPISGHATLYWYRQILGQGPELLVQFQDESVVDDSQLPKDRFSAERLKGVDSTLKIQPAELGDSAMYLCASSSGGGARSYNEQFFGPGTRLTVL.